This T cell receptor (beta chain) emerged from a study of T cell responses to AZD1222 COVID-19 vaccine. Germline V lookup: CDR1 MNHEY, CDR2 SVGAGI. Trimming shortened V by 6 bases and J by 7 bases, and 18 bases separated the two germline ends. CDR3 length equals 14 residues. Remarks on this clone: The antigen remains unidentified.

Using immunoSEQ multiplex PCR, the repertoire was profiled, and TCRdb retains in-frame clones only, with some absent. The sample lists more than 120,000 clones; about 93% were seen once. General study results and limits: Females outnumbered males among donors, who were mostly white British; clonal diversity was possibly underestimated. Spike-specific TCR breadth and depth grew following two AZD1222 doses.

The TCR originated in an adult in good health. This chain connects TRBV6-5 to TRBJ1-2; no clear D. This specimen consisted of peripheral blood, obtained on day 0 of AZD1222 vaccination. The CDR3 sequence is CASSRNDFKSGYTF. In DNA, the CDR3 is TGTGCCAGCAGCCGAAATGACTTTAAATCTGGCTACACCTTC.